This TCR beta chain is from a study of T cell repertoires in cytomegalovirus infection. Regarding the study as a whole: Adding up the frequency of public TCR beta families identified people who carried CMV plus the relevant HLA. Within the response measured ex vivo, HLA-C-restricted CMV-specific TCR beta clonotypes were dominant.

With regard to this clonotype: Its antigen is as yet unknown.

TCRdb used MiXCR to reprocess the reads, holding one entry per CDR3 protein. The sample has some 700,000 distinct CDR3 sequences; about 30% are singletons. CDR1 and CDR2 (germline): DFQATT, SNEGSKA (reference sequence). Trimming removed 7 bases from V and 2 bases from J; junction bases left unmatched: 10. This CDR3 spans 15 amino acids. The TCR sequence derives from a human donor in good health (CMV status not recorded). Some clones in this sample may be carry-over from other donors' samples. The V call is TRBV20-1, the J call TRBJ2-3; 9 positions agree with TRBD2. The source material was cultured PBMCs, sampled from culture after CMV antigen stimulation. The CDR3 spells CSVRGAGGPTDTQYF. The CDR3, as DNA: TGCAGTGTTAGGGGGGCGGGAGGGCCCACAGATACGCAGTATTTT.